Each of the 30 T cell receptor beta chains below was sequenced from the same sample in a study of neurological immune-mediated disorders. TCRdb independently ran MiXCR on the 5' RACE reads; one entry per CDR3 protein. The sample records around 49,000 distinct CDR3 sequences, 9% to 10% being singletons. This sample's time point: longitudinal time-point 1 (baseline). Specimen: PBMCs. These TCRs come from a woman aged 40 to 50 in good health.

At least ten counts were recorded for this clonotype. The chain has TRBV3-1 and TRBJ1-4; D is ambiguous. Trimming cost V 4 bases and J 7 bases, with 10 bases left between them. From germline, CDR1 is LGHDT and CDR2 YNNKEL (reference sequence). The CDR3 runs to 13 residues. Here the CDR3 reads CASSRGRSEKLFF. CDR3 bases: TGTGCCAGCAGCCGCGGAAGGAGTGAAAAACTGTTTTTT.

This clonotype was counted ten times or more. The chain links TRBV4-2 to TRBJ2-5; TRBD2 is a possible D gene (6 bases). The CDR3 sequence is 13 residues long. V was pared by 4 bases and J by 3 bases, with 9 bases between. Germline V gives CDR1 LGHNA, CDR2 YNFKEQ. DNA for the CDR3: TGTGCCAGCAGCCCCTCGGGGGAAGAGACCCAGTACTTC. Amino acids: CASSPSGEETQYF.

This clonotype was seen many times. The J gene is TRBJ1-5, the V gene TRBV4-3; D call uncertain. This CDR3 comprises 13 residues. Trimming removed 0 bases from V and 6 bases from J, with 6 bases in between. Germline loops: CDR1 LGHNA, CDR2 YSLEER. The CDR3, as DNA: TGCGCCAGCAGCCAAGATCGGGGTCAGCCCCAGCATTTT. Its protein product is CASSQDRGQPQHF.

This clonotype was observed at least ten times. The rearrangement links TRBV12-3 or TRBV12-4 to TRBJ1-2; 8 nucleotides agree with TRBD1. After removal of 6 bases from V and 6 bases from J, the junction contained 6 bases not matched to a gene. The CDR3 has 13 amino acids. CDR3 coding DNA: TGTGCCAGCAGGCGGACAGGGAGTGATGGCTACACCTTC. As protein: CASRRTGSDGYTF.

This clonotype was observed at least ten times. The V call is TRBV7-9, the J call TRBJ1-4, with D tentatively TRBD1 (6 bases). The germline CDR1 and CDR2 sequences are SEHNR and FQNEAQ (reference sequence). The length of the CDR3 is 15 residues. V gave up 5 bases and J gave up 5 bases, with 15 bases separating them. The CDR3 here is CASSTGDTSNEKLFF. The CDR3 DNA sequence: TGTGCCAGCAGCACCGGGGACACCTCGAATGAAAAACTGTTTTTT.

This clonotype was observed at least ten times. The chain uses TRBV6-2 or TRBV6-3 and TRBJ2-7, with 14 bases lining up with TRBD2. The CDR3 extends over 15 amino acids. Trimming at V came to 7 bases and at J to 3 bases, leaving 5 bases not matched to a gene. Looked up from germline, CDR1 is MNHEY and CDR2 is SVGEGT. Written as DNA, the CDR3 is TGTGCCAGCATCGGGACTAGCGGGAGAGGCTACGAGCAGTACTTC. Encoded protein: CASIGTSGRGYEQYF.

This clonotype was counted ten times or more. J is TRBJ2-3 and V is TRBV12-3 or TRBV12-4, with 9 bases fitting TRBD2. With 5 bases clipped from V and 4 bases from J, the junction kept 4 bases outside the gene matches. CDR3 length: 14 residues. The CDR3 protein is CASSPLAGSDTQYF. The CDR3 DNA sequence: TGTGCCAGCAGTCCTCTAGCGGGGTCAGATACGCAGTATTTT.

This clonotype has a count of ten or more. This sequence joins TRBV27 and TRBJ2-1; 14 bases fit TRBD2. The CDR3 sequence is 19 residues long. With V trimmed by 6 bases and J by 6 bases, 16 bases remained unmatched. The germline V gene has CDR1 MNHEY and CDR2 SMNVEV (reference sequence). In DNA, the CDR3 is TGTGCCAGCAGCTATGACCGGCCCGGACTAGCGGGAGGTTCCAATGAGCAGTTCTTC. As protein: CASSYDRPGLAGGSNEQFF.

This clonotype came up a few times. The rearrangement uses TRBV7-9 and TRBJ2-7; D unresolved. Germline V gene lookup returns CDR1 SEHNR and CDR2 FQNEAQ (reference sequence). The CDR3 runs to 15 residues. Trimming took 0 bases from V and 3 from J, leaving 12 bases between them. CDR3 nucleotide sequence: TGTGCCAGCAGCTTAGCGTTGGGCAGAGACTACGAGCAGTACTTC. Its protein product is CASSLALGRDYEQYF.

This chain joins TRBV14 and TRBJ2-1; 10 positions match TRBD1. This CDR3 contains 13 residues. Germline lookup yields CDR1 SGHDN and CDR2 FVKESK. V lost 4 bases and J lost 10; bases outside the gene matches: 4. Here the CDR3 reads CASSPKTGGEQFF. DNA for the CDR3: TGTGCCAGCAGCCCCAAGACAGGGGGCGAGCAGTTCTTC. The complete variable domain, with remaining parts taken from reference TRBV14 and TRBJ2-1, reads EAGVTQFPSHSVIEKGQTVTLRCDPISGHDNLYWYRRVMGKEIKFLLHFVKESKQDESGMPNNRFLAERTGGTYSTLKVQPAELEDSGVYFCASSPKTGGEQFFGPGTRLTVL.

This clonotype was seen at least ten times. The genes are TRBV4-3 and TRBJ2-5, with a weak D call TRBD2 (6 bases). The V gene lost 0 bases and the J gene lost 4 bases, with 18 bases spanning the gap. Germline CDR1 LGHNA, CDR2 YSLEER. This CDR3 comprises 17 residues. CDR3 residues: CASSQETSFRGVETQYF. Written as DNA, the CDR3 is TGCGCCAGCAGCCAAGAAACCTCATTCCGCGGGGTAGAGACCCAGTACTTC.

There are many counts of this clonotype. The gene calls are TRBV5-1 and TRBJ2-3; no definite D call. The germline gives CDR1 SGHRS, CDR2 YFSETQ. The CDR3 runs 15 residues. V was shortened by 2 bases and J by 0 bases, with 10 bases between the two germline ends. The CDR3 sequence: CASSLRRPSTDTQYF. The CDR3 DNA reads TGCGCCAGCAGCTTACGGCGGCCTAGCACAGATACGCAGTATTTT.

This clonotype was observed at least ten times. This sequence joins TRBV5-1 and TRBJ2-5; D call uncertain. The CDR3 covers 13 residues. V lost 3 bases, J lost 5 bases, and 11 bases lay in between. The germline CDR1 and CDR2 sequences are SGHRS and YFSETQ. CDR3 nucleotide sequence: TGCGCCAGCAGCTCACTTACTGGGGAGACCCAGTACTTC. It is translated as CASSSLTGETQYF.

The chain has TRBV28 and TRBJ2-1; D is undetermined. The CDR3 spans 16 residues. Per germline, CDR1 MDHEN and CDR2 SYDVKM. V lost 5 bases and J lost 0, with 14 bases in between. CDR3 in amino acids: CASSLMTWASYNEQFF. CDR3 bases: TGTGCCAGCAGTCTGATGACCTGGGCCTCCTACAATGAGCAGTTCTTC. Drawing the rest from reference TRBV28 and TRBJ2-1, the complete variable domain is DVKVTQSSRYLVKRTGEKVFLECVQDMDHENMFWYRQDPGLGLRLIYFSYDVKMKEKGDIPEGYSVSREKKERFSLILESASTNQTSMYLCASSLMTWASYNEQFFGPGTRLTVL.

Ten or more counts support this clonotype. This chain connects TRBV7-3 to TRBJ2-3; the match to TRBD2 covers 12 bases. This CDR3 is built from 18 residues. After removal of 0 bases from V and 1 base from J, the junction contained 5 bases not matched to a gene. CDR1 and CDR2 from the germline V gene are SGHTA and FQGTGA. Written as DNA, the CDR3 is TGTGCCAGCAGCTTAACGGGAGGACTAGCGGGACGCACAGATACGCAGTATTTT. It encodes CASSLTGGLAGRTDTQYF.

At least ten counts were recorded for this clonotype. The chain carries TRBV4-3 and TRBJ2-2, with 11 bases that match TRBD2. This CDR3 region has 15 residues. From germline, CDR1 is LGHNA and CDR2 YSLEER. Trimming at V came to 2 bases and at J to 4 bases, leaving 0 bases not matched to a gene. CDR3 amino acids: CASSQTSGSTGELFF. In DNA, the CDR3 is TGCGCCAGCAGCCAAACTAGCGGGAGCACCGGGGAGCTGTTTTTT.

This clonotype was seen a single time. This CDR3 is CASSYAGAAANVLTF. As DNA, the CDR3 is TGTGCCAGCAGTTACGCGGGGGCGGCGGCCAACGTCCTGACTTTC. The rearrangement joins TRBV6-5 to TRBJ2-6; perhaps TRBD2 as D (7 bases). The CDR3 runs to 15 residues. Trimming left V 2 bases short and J 6 bases short, with 11 bases between. CDR1 and CDR2 from the germline V gene are MNHEY and SVGAGI.

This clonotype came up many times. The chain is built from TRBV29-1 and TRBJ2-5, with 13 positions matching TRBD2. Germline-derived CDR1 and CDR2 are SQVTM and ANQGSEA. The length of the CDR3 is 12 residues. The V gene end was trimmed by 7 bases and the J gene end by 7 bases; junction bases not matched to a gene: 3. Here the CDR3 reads CSARTSGRTQYF. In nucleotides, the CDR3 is TGCAGCGCCAGGACTAGCGGGAGGACCCAGTACTTC.

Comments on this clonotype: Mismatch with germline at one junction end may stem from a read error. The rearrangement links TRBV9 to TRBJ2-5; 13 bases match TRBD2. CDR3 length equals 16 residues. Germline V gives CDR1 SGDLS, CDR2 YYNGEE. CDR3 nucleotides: TGTGCCATCAGCCCCGGGACTAGCGGGGACGGTGAGACCCAGTACTTC. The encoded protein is CAISPGTSGDGETQYF. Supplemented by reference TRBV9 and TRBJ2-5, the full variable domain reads DSGVTQTPKHLITATGQRVTLRCSPRSGDLSVYWYQQSLDQGLQFLIQYYNGEERAKGNILERFSAQQFPDLHSELNLSSLELGDSALYFCAISPGTSGDGETQYFGPGTRLLVL.

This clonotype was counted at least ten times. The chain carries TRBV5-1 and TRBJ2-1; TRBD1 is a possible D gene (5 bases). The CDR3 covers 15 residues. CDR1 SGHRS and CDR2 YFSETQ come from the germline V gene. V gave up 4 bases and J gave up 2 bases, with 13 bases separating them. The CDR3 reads CASSHRTMAYNEQFF. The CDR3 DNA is TGCGCCAGCAGCCACAGGACCATGGCCTACAATGAGCAGTTCTTC. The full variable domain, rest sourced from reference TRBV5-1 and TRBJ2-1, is KAGVTQTPRYLIKTRGQQVTLSCSPISGHRSVSWYQQTPGQGLQFLFEYFSETQRNKGNFPGRFSGRQFSNSRSEMNVSTLELGDSALYLCASSHRTMAYNEQFFGPGTRLTVL.

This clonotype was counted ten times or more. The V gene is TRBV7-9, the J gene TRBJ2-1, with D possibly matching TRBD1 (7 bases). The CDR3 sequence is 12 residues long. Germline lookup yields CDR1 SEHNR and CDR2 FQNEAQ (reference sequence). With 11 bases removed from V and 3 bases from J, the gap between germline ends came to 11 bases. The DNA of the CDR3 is TGTGCCCAGGGGGGCAGCTACAATGAGCAGTTCTTC. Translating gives CAQGGSYNEQFF.

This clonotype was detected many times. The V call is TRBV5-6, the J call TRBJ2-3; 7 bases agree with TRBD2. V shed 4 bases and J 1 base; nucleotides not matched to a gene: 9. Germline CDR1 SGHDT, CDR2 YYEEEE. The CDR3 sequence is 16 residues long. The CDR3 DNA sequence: TGTGCCAGCAGCCTACCGTGGGCGGGAGGCACAGATACGCAGTATTTT. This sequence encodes CASSLPWAGGTDTQYF. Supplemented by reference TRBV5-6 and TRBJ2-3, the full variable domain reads DAGVTQSPTHLIKTRGQQVTLRCSPKSGHDTVSWYQQALGQGPQFIFQYYEEEERQRGNFPDRFSGHQFPNYSSELNVNALLLGDSALYLCASSLPWAGGTDTQYFGPGTRLTVL.

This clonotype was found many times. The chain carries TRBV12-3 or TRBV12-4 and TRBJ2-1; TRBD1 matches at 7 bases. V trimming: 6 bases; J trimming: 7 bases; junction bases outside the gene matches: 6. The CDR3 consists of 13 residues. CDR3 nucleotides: TGTGCCAGCAGCCTAGGGACAGCGAATGAGCAGTTCTTC. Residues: CASSLGTANEQFF.

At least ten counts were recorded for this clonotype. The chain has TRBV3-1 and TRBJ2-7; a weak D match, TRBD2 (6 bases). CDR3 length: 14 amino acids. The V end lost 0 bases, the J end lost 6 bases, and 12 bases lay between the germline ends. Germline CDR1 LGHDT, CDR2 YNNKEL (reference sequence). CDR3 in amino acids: CASSQDAGGGEQYF. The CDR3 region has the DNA TGTGCCAGCAGCCAAGATGCCGGGGGTGGCGAGCAGTACTTC.

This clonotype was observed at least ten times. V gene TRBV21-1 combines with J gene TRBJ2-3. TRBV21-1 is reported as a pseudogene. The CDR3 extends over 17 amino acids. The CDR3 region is CASSKSGRLKSTDTQYF. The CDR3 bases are TGTGCCAGCAGCAAAAGCGGGCGGCTTAAAAGCACAGATACGCAGTATTTT.

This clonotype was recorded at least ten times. The CDR3 is CATGVDTRYNEQFF. The CDR3 nucleotides read TGTGCCACCGGTGTGGACACACGCTACAATGAGCAGTTCTTC. V usage is TRBV24-1 and J usage is TRBJ2-1, with a possible D match to TRBD1 (5 bases). V gave up 9 bases and J gave up 3 bases, with 14 bases separating them. The length of the CDR3 is 14 residues. Germline V gives CDR1 KGHDR, CDR2 SFDVKD.

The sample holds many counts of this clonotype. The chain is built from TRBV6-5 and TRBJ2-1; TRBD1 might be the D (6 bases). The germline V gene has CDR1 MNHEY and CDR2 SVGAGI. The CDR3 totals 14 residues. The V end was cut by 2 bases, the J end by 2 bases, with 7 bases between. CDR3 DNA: TGTGCCAGCAGTTACGGACAGACCTACAATGAGCAGTTCTTC. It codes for CASSYGQTYNEQFF.

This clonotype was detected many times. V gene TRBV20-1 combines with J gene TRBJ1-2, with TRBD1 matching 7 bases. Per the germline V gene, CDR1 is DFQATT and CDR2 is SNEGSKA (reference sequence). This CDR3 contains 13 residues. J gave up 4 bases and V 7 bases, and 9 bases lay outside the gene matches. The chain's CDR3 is CSVKQGIGYGYTF. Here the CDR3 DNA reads TGCAGTGTTAAACAGGGGATCGGCTATGGCTACACCTTC.

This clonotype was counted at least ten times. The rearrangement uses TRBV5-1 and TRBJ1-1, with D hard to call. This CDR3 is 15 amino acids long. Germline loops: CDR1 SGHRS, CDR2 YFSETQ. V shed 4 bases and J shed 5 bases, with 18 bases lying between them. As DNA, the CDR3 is TGCGCCAGCAGCCTGCAAAACGAGGGTTGGACTGAAGCTTTCTTT. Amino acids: CASSLQNEGWTEAFF.

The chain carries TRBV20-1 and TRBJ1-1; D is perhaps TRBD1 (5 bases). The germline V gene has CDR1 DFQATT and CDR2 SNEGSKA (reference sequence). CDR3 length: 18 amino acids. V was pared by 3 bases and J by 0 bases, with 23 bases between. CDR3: CSASSEGLAVSLNTEAFF. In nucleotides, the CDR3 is TGCAGTGCTAGTTCTGAGGGACTCGCCGTTTCTTTGAACACTGAAGCTTTCTTT.